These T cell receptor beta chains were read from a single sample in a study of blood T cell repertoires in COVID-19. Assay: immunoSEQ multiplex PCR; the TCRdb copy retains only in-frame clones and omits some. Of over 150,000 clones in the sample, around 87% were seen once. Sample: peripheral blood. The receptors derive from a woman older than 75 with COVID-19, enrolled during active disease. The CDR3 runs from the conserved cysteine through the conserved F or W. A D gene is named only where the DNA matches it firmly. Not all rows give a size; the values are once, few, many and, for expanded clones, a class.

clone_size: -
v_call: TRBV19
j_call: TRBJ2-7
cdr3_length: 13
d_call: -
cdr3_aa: CASSMAGNYEQYF
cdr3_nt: TGTGCCAGTAGTATGGCGGGGAACTACGAGCAGTACTTC

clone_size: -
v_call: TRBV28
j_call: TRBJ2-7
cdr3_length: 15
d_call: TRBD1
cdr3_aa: CASSSTGKFKDEQYF
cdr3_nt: TGTGCCAGCAGTTCGACAGGGAAGTTTAAGGACGAGCAGTACTTC

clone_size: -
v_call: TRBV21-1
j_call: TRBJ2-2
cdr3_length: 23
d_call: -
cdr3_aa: CARCATGTSGRKGDDMNTGELFF
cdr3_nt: TGTGCCAGATGCGCAACCGGGACTAGCGGGAGGAAGGGCGATGACATGAACACCGGGGAGCTGTTTTTT

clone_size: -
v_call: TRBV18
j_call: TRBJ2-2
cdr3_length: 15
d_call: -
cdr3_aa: CASSSRQTNTGELFF
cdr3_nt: TGTGCCAGCTCATCCAGACAGACGAACACCGGGGAGCTGTTTTTT

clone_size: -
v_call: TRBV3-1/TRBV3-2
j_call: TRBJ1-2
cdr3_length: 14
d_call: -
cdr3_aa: CASSQDPRRGGYTF
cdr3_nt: TGTGCCAGCAGCCAGGACCCTCGAAGAGGGGGCTACACCTTC

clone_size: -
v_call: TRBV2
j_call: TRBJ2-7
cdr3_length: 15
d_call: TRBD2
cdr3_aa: CASSEAVGRLGEQYF
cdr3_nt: TGTGCCAGCAGTGAAGCGGTCGGGAGGTTAGGCGAGCAGTACTTC

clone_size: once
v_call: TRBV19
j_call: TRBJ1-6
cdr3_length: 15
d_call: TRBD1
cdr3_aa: CASSEGAGSNSPLHF
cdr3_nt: TGTGCCAGTAGTGAGGGGGCCGGAAGTAATTCACCCCTCCACTTT

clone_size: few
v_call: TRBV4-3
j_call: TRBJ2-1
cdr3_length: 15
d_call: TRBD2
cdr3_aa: CASSLLTSGYNEQFF
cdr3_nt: TGCGCCAGCAGCCTCCTGACTAGCGGATACAATGAGCAGTTCTTC

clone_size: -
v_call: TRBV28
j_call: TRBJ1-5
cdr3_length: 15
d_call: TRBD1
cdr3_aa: CASSLTGGNNQPQHF
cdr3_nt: TGTGCCAGCAGCTTGACAGGGGGGAACAATCAGCCCCAGCATTTT

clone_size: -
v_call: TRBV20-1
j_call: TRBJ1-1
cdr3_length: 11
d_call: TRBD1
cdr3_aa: CSAGGDSEAFF
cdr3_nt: TGCAGTGCTGGCGGGGACAGTGAAGCTTTCTTT

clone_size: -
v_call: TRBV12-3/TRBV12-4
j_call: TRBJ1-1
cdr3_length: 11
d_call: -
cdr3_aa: CASSPDREAFF
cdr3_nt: TGTGCCAGCAGTCCAGACAGGGAAGCTTTCTTT

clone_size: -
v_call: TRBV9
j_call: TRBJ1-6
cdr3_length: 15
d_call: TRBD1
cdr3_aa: CASSSGQGDNSPLHF
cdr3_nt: TGTGCCAGCAGCTCCGGACAGGGGGATAATTCACCCCTCCACTTT

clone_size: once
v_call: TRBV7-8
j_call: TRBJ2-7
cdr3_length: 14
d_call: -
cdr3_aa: CASSLAPVAYEQYF
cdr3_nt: TGTGCCAGCAGCTTAGCCCCGGTAGCCTACGAGCAGTACTTC

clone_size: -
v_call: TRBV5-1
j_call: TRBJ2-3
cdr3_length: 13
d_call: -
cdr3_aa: CASSSSLTDTQYF
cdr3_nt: TGCGCCAGCAGCTCTTCACTCACAGATACGCAGTATTTT

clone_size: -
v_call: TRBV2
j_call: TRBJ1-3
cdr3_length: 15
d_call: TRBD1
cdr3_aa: CASRGQLLSGNTIYF
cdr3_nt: TGTGCCAGCAGGGGACAGCTGCTCTCTGGAAACACCATATATTTT

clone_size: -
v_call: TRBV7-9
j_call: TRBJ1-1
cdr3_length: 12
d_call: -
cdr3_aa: CASSAGGIEAFF
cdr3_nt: TGTGCCAGCAGCGCGGGTGGGATTGAAGCTTTCTTT

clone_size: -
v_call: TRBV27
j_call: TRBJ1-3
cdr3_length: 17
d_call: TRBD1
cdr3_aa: CASSFTGQRASGNTIYF
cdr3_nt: TGTGCCAGCAGTTTTACGGGACAGAGGGCCTCTGGAAACACCATATATTTT

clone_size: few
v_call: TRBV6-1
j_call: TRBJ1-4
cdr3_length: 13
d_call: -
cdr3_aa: CASSEELNEKLFF
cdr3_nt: TGTGCCAGCAGTGAAGAGCTTAATGAAAAACTGTTTTTT

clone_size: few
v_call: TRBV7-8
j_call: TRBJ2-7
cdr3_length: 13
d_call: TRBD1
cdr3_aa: CASSHRQGYEQYF
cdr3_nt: TGTGCCAGCAGCCATAGACAGGGTTACGAGCAGTACTTC

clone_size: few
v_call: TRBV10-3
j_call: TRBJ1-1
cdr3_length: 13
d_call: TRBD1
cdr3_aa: CAISTGVPTEAFF
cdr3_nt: TGTGCCATCAGCACAGGGGTCCCCACTGAAGCTTTCTTT

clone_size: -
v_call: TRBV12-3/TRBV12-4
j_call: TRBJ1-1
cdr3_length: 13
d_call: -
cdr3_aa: CASSFLEAVEAFF
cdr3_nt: TGTGCCAGCAGTTTTTTAGAGGCAGTTGAAGCTTTCTTT

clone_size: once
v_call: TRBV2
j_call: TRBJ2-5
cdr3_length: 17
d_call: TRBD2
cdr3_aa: CASRETPGTGGMGTQYF
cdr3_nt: TGTGCCAGCAGGGAAACCCCTGGAACGGGAGGGATGGGGACCCAGTACTTC

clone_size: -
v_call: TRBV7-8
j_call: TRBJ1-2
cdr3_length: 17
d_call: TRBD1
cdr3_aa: CASSSGTGGGPNYGYTF
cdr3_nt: TGTGCCAGCAGCTCGGGGACAGGGGGCGGCCCGAACTATGGCTACACCTTC

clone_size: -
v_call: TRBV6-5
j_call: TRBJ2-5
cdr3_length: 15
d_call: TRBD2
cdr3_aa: CASRRAGGRRETQYF
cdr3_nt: TGTGCCAGCAGAAGAGCGGGAGGGCGGAGGGAGACCCAGTACTTC

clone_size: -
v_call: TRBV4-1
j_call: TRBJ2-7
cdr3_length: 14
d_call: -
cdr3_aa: CASGRQENSVEQYF
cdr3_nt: TGCGCCAGCGGACGACAGGAGAATTCTGTCGAGCAGTACTTC

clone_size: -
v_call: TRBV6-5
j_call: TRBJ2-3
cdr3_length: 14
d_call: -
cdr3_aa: CASRLSGLTDTQYF
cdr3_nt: TGTGCCAGCAGACTGAGCGGCCTCACAGATACGCAGTATTTT

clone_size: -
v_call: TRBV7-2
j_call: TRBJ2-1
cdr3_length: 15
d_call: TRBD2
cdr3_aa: CAIPLPSGSGNEQFF
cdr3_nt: TGTGCCATCCCTCTCCCTAGCGGGAGTGGAAATGAGCAGTTCTTC

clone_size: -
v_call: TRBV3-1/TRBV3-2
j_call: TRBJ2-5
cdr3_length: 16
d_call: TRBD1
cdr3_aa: CASSPERQGFWETQYF
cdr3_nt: TGTGCCAGCAGCCCAGAGAGACAGGGGTTTTGGGAGACCCAGTACTTC

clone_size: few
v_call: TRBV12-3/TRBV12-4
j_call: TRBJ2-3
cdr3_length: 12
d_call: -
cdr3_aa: CATGPFTDTQYF
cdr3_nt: TGTGCCACAGGGCCCTTCACAGATACGCAGTATTTT

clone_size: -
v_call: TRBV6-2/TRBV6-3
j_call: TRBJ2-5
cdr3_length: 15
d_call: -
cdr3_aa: CASSYRTTGLETQYF
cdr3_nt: TGTGCCAGCAGTTATCGAACTACAGGGTTAGAGACCCAGTACTTC

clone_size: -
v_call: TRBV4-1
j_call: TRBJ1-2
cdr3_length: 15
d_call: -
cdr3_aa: CASSRSATGGYGYTF
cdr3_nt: TGCGCCAGCAGCCGCTCCGCTACAGGTGGCTATGGCTACACCTTC

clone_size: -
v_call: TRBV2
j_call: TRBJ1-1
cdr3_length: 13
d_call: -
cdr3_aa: CASSGEGNTEAFF
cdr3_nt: TGTGCCAGCAGTGGGGAGGGGAACACTGAAGCTTTCTTT

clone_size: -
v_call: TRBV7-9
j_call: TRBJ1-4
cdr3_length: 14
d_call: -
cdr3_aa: CASTSGGDIEKLFF
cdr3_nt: TGTGCCAGCACCTCCGGGGGGGACATTGAAAAACTGTTTTTT

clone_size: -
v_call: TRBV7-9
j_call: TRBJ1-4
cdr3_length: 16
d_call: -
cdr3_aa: CASSLVLGTENEKLFF
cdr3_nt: TGTGCCAGCAGCTTAGTTCTGGGGACTGAAAATGAAAAACTGTTTTTT

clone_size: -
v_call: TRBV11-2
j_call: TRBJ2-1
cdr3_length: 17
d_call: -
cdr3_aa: CASSLTAGTNSYNEQFF
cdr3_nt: TGTGCCAGCAGCTTAACAGCCGGGACAAACTCCTACAATGAGCAGTTCTTC

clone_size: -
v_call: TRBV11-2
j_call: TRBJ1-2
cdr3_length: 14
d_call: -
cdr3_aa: CASSLERGNYGYTF
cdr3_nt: TGTGCCAGCAGCTTAGAGCGGGGGAACTATGGCTACACCTTC

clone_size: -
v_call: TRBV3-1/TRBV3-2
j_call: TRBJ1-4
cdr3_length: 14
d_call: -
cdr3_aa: CASSQVLFGEKLFF
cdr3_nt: TGTGCCAGCAGCCAAGTCCTTTTCGGTGAAAAACTGTTTTTT

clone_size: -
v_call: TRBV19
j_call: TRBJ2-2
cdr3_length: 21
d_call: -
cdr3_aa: CASSSRPPIRDTRTHTGELFF
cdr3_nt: TGTGCCAGTAGTTCCCGGCCGCCTATTCGGGACACAAGAACCCACACCGGGGAGCTGTTTTTT

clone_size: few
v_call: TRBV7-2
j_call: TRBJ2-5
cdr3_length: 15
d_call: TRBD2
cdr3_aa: CASSSGTSGRETQYF
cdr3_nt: TGTGCCAGCAGCTCGGGGACTAGCGGCCGGGAGACCCAGTACTTC

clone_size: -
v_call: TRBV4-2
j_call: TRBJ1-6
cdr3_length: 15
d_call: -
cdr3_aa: CASSQAGVRDSPLHF
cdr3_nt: TGTGCCAGCAGCCAAGCCGGGGTAAGGGATTCACCCCTCCACTTT

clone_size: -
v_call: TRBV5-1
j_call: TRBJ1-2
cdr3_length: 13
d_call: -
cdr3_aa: CASSLERGYGYTF
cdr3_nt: TGCGCCAGCAGCTTGGAGAGGGGGTACGGCTACACCTTC

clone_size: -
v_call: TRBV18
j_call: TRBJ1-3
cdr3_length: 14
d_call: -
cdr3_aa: CASSPGGFGNTIYF
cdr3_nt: TGTGCCAGCTCACCAGGCGGGTTTGGAAACACCATATATTTT

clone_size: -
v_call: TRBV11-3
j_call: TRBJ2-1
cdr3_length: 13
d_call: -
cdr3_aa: CASSSTGYNEQFF
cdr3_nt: TGTGCCAGCAGCTCGACAGGCTACAATGAGCAGTTCTTC

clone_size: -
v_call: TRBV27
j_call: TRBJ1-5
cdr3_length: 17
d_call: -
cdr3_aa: CASSPRQVASSNQPQHF
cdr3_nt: TGTGCCAGCAGTCCCAGACAGGTCGCTTCTAGCAATCAGCCCCAGCATTTT

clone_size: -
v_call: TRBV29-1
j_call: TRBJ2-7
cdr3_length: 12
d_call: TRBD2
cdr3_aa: CSVLAGASEQYF
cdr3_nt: TGCAGCGTTCTAGCGGGAGCAAGTGAGCAGTACTTC

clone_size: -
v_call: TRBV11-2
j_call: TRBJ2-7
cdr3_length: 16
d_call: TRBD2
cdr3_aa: CASSLALAGVNYEQYF
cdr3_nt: TGTGCCAGCAGCTTAGCACTAGCGGGAGTTAACTACGAGCAGTACTTC

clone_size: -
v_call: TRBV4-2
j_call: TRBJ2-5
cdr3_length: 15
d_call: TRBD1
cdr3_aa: CASSQGRQGPETQYF
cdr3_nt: TGTGCCAGCAGCCAAGGCCGACAGGGCCCGGAGACCCAGTACTTC

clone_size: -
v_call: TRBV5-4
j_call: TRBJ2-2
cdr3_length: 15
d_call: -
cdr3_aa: CASSSQERVTGELFF
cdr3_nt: TGTGCCAGCAGCTCTCAGGAGCGGGTCACCGGGGAGCTGTTTTTT

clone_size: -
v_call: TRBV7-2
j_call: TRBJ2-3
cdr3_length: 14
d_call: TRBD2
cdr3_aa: CASQRDYSTDTQYF
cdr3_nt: TGTGCCAGTCAGCGGGACTATAGCACAGATACGCAGTATTTT

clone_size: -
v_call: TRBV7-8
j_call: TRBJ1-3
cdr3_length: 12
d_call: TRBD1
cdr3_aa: CASSHRGHTIYF
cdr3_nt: TGTGCCAGCAGCCACAGGGGACACACCATATATTTT